Sequencing of this TCR beta chain was carried out in a study of T cells in Graves' hyperthyroidism and ophthalmopathy. Patients aged 18 to 65 had newly diagnosed hyperthyroidism that had lasted under 2 months. Fresh peripheral blood, 10 ml, yielded the PBMCs. There are 15 residues in the CDR3. Germline V gives CDR1 WNHNN, CDR2 SYGVQD (reference sequence). V lost 4 bases and J lost 5; bases outside the gene matches: 6. Amplification targeted TCR beta CDR3 regions from RNA transcripts. The study used the HTBI primer set for a first-round RT-PCR of the TCR CDR3. TCRdb reprocessed the multiplex PCR reads with MiXCR, giving one entry per CDR3 protein. The sample shows roughly 720,000 distinct CDR3 sequences, 15% to 20% of them seen only once.

Sequencing input: blood. The V gene is TRBV10-1, the J gene TRBJ2-2, with 8 bases aligning to TRBD1. The sequence came from a man in his forties or fifties with Graves' hyperthyroidism. CDR3: CASSGQGIATGELFF. The CDR3 nucleotides read TGCGCCAGCAGTGGACAGGGGATAGCAACCGGGGAGCTGTTTTTT.